Sequencing of this TCR beta chain was carried out in a study of identical twins (dated by TCRdb to the mid-2010s). In terms of the full investigation: To test whether fetal clonotypes persist, the study used deep sequencing on TCR alpha and beta repertoires from monozygotic twins, unrelated adults of various ages, and cord blood. To rule out contamination, the twin experiments were replicated at different times with different library preparation protocols. The investigation overall reported the following: Invariant T cells such as MAIT and iNKT could partly confound zero-insertion analyses, although diverse VJ usage argued against such confounding for most clonotypes. Excess twin sharing in beta out-of-frame sequences was weaker because fewer shared sequences lowered the signal-to-noise ratio. Compared with coincidental sharing between unrelated individuals, out-of-frame TCR alpha sequences shared between twins showed an excess of sequences with low generation probability. Conclusions relied on cross-sectional statistical analysis, since the same donors could not be followed over many years. In monozygotic twins, out-of-frame TCR alpha sharing was systematically underestimated by recombination models, although the models agreed with sharing between unrelated individuals. Abundant cord blood beta clonotypes had fewer insertions, young adult naive repertoires showed a similar but weaker trend, and memory repertoires showed no such trend.

On this clonotype: Its cognate antigen has yet to be identified. A read error may account for a junction end that differs from germline.

Based on the germline V gene (reference sequence), the CDR1 and CDR2 sequences are MNHNY and SVGAGI. Inclusive of the bounding cysteine and phenylalanine, the CDR3 is 13 residues long. This entry keeps only the CDR3 DNA: 39 bases, framed from base 1. Every donor was a healthy Caucasian. Three pairs of female monozygotic twins, all aged about 18 to 30 years, made up the twin cohort. RNA for TCR libraries was isolated from peripheral blood mononuclear cells. The library was prepared using 5' RACE. Sequenced using an Illumina HiSeq 2000. A universal primer binding site was introduced by template switching, and a unique molecular identifier was present in the final cDNA, enabling accurate counting of TCR cDNA molecules. Specific primers in the conserved constant-segment region were used to synthesize first-strand cDNA for TCR alpha and beta chains. Each cDNA library was double barcoded, with a SMART-Mk sample barcode plus Illumina barcodes, to control for contamination. Two successive PCR steps introduced TruSeq adapter sequences along with Illumina sample barcodes. TCR alpha and beta cDNA libraries were sequenced on the Illumina HiSeq platform with custom primers. Turning to the authors' computational methods: Raw reads were processed with MiGEC to extract unique molecular identifiers, and MiXCR was used to determine CDR3 positions. Recombination models were inferred per individual with the repgenHMM and IGoR tools using an EM algorithm. Shared clonotype analysis was performed with the tcR package in R, normalizing sharing by the product of cloneset sizes. To study raw recombination without the effects of thymic and clonal selection, out-of-frame nonproductive sequences were analyzed. The raw public reads went through TCRdb reprocessing: fastp at Q25, MiXCR clone calling, in-frame beta chains kept. Rows with a matching CDR3 protein are joined into one entry that keeps the most common DNA and genes. For this entry, the V and J calls and clone size follow TCRdb and not the study's own pipeline. The sample records about 720,000 distinct CDR3 sequences, more than 6.5% of which are singletons. Approximately 0.89% of the sample lies in the top ten.

The same specimen was also included in a second study, on yellow fever vaccine responses in identical twins. As noted in the second study: According to the authors, in identical twins the way T cells responded to vaccination appeared partly convergent and partly personalized. Focusing on identical twins, the study followed the T cell clones that responded to the vaccine, and did so with precision.

The sequencing sample was made of PBMCs. This clonotype originated in a woman younger than 35 in good health. The chain joins TRBV6-6 to TRBJ2-6; the D gene identity is not certain. The nucleotides are TGTGCCAGAAGTTACGGTGGGGCCAACGTCCTGACTTTC. Its protein product is CARSYGGANVLTF.